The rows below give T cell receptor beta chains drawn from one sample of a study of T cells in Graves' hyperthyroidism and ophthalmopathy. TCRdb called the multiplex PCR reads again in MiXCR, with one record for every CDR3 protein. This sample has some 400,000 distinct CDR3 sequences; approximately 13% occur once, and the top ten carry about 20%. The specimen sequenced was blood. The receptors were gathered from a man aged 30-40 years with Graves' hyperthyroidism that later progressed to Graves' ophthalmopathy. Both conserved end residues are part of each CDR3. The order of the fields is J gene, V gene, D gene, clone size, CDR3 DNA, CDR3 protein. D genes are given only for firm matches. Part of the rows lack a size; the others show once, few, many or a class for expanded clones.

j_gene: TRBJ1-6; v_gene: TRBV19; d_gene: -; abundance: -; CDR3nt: TGTGCCAGTAGTATATGGCTTTCTGGTATTAATTCACCCCTCCACTTT; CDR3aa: CASSIWLSGINSPLHF
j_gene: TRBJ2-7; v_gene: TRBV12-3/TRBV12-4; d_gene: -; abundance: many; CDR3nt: TGTGCCAGCAGCGCCACCCACGGCGGATCCTACGAGCAGTACTTC; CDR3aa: CASSATHGGSYEQYF
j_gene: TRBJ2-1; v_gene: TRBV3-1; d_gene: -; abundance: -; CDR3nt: TGTGCCAGCAGCAAACTCTACAATGAGCAGTTCTTC; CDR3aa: CASSKLYNEQFF
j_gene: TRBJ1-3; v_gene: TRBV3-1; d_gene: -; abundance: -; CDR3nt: TGTGCCAGCAGCCAAGTGGGGGCTGGAAACACCATATATTTT; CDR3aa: CASSQVGAGNTIYF
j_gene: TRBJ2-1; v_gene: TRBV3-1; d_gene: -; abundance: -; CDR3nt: TGTGCCAGCAGCCTCGGGGGAAGCTCCTACAATGAGCAGTGCTTC; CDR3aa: CASSLGGSSYNEQCF
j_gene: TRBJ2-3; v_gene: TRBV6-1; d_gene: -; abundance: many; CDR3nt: TGTGCCAGCTCCGTACGGCTCACAGATACGCAGTATTTT; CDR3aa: CASSVRLTDTQYF
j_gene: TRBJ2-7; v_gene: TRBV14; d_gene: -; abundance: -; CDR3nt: TGTGCCAGCAGCCCTTGGTCATCCTCCGCCGAGCAGTACTTC; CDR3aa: CASSPWSSSAEQYF
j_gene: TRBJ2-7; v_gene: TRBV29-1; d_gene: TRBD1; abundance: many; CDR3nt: TGCAGCGTACTAACGGGACAGGACTACGAGCAGTACTTC; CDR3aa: CSVLTGQDYEQYF
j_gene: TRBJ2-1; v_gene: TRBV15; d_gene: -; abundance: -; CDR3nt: TGTGCCACCAGCAGAGATCGGTGGAATGAGCAGTTCTTC; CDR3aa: CATSRDRWNEQFF
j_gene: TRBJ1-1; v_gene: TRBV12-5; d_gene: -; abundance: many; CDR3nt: TGTGCTAGTGGTTTTGGGGGGCTGGGCACTGAAGCTTTCTTT; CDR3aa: CASGFGGLGTEAFF
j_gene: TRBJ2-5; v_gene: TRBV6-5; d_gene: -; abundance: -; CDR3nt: TGTGCCAGCAGTTACTCGAGGGGTTTTATGGGGACCCAGTACTTC; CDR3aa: CASSYSRGFMGTQYF
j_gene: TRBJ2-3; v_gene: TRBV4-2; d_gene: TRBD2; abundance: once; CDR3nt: TGTGCCAGCAGCCAAGATTGGGCTAGCGGGGGGATAGATACGCAGTATTTT; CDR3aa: CASSQDWASGGIDTQYF
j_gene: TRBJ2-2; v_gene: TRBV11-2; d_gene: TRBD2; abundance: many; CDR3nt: TGTGCCAGCACCGAGAGCGGGGCGAACACCGGGGAGCTGTTTTTT; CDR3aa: CASTESGANTGELFF
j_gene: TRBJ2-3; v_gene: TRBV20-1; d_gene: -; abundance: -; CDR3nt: TGCAGTGCTAGTACCCCAGGATATAGCACAGATACGCAGTATTTT; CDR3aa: CSASTPGYSTDTQYF
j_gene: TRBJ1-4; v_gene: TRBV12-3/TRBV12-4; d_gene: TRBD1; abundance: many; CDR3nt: TGTGCCAGCAGTTTAGAGGGACAGGGGGGTGAAAAACTGTTTTTT; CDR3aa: CASSLEGQGGEKLFF
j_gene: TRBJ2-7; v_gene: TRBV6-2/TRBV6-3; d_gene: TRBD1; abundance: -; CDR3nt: TGTGCCAGCAGCTCGGGACAGGATTTATACGAGCAGTACTTC; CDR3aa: CASSSGQDLYEQYF
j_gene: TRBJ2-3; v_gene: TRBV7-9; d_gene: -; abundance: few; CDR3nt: TGTGCCAGCAGCTTAGAAATAGCAGATACGCAGTATTTT; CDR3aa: CASSLEIADTQYF
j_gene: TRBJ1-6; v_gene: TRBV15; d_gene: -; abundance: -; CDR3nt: TGTGCCACCAGCAGAGGCAGGGAAATATCGGGGTATTCGTCACCCCTCCACTTT; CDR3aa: CATSRGREISGYSSPLHF
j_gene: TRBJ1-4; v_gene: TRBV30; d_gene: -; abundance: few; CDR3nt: TGTGCCTGGAGTGTAGGGGCCTCAACTAATGAAAAACTGTTTTTT; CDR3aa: CAWSVGASTNEKLFF
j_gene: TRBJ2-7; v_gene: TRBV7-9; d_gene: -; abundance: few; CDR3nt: TGTGCCAGCAGCTTAGCGCCGGACTACGAGCAGTACTTC; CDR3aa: CASSLAPDYEQYF
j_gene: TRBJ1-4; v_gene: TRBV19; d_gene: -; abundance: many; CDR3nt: TGTGCCAGTAGTTGGACAGCCGCAACTAATGAAAAACTGTTTTTT; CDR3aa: CASSWTAATNEKLFF
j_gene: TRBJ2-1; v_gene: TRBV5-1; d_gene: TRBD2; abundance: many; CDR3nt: TGCGCCAGCAGCTTCGGCGGGGGGGCCCATGAGCAGTTCTTC; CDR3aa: CASSFGGGAHEQFF
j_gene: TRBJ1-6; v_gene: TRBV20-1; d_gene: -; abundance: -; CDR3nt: TGCAGTGCCTGGGGGGGGTTAAGCTCCTATAATTCACCCCTCCACTTT; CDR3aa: CSAWGGLSSYNSPLHF
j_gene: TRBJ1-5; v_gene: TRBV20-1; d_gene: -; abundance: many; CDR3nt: TGCAGTGCTAACCGGGACAGCAATCAGCCCCAGCATTTT; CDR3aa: CSANRDSNQPQHF
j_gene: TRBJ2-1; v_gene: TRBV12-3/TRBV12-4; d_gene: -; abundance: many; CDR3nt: TGTGCCAGCAGTTTAGCGGGGGGCCGGAGGAATGAGCAGTTCTTC; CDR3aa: CASSLAGGRRNEQFF
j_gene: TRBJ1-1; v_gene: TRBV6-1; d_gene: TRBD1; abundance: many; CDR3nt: TGTGCCAGCAGTGACCAGACAGGGGGATTTAAGGGGGCTTTCTTT; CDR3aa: CASSDQTGGFKGAFF
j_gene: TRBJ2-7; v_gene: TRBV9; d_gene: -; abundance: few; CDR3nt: TGTGCCAGCAGCGTAGTCCCGGACTACGAGCAGTACTTC; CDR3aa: CASSVVPDYEQYF
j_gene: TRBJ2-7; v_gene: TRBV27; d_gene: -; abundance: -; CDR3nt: TGTGCCAGCAGTGATAGTTGGGGGTCTGACGAGCAGTACTTC; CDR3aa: CASSDSWGSDEQYF
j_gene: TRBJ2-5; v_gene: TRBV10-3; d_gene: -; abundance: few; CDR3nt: TGTGCCATCAGTGAGTCAAAGAAGCAAGAGACCCAGTACTTC; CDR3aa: CAISESKKQETQYF
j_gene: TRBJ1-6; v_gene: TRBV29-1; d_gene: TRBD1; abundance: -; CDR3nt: TGCAGCGTGTTACCGGGACAGGGGGCTGGTGTGGGTTCACCCCTCCACTTT; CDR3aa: CSVLPGQGAGVGSPLHF
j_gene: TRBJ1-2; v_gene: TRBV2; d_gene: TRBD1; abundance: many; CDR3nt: TGTGCCAGCAGGGGACAGGGTAATGGCTACACCTTC; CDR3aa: CASRGQGNGYTF
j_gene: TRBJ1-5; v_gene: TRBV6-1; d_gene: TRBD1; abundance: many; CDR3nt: TGTGCCAGCAGTAACTACAGGGGAGGCAATCAGCCCCAGCATTTT; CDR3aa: CASSNYRGGNQPQHF
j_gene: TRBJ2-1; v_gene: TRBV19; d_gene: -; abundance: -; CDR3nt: TGTGCCAGTAGTTCTTGGGACTACAATGAGCAGTTCTTC; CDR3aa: CASSSWDYNEQFF
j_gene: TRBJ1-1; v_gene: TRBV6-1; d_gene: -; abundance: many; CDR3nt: TGTGCCAGCAGTTCCCTAGTGGGGTTTGAAGCTTTCTTT; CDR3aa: CASSSLVGFEAFF
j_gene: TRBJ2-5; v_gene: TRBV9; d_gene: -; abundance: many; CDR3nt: TGTGCCAGCAGCGGGGGATGGGGGGGGCGGGAGACCCAGTACTTC; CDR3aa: CASSGGWGGRETQYF
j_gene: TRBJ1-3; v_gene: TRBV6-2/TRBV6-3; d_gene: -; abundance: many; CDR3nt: TGTGCCAGCAGTCGACCGTACTCTGGAAACACCATATATTTT; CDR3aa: CASSRPYSGNTIYF
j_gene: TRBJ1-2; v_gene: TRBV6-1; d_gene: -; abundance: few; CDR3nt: TGTGCCAGCAATGAAGGGAACTATGGCTACACCTTC; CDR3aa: CASNEGNYGYTF
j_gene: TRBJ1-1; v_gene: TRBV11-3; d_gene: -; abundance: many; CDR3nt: TGTGCCAGCAGCCCCTTCCGTGGACCAAACACTGAAGCTTTCTTT; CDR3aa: CASSPFRGPNTEAFF
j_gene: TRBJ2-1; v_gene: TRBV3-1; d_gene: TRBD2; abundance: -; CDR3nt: TGTGCCAGCAGCCAAGAAGGACTAGCCCTCCACAATGAGCAGTTCTTC; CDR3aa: CASSQEGLALHNEQFF
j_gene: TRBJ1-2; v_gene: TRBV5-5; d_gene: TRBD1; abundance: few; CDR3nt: TGTGCCAGCAGCTACCGGGACAGCAGCCGCTATGGCTACACCTTC; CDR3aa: CASSYRDSSRYGYTF
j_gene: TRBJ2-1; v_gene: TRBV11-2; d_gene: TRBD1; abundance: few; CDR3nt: TGTGCCAGCAGCAAAATAGGGACAGGGGAGGGAAATGAGCAGTTCTTC; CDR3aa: CASSKIGTGEGNEQFF
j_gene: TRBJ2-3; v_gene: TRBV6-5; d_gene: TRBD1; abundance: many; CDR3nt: TGTGCCAGCAGTTACTCCGGGACAGGGGGCGCAGATACGCAGTATTTT; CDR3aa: CASSYSGTGGADTQYF
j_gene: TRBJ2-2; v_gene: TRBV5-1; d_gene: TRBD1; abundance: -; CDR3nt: TGCGCCAGCAGCTTGGGAGGGACAGGCGCGAACACCGGGGAGCTGTTTTTT; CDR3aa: CASSLGGTGANTGELFF
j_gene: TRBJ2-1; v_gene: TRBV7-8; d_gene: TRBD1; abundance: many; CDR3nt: TGTGCCAGCAGCCCCTGGGACCGGGACAGGGGTAGTAATGAGCAGTTCTTC; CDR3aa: CASSPWDRDRGSNEQFF
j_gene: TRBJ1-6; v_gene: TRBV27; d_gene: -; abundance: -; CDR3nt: TGTGCCAGCAGTTTTGGAGGGCGGAATTCACCCCTCCACTTT; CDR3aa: CASSFGGRNSPLHF
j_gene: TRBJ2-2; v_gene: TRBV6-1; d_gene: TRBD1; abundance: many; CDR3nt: TGTGCCAGCAGCAGAAGCCTACAGGGGGTGTACACCGGGGAGCTGTTTTTT; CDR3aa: CASSRSLQGVYTGELFF
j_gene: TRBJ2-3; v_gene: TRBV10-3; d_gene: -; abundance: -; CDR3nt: TGTGCCATCAGTGGCGCGGCGACAGATACGCAGTATTTT; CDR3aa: CAISGAATDTQYF
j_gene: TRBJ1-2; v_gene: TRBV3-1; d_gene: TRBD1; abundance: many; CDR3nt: TGTGCCAGCTCCGCAGGGGGCTTCTATGGCTACACCTTC; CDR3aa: CASSAGGFYGYTF
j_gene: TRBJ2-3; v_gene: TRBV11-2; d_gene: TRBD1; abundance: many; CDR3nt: TGTGCCAGCAGCTACATGACAGGGGGCACAGATACGCAGTATTTT; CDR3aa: CASSYMTGGTDTQYF
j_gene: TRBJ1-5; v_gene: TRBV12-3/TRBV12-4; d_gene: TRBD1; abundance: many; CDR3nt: TGTGCCAGCAGTTTCGGGACAGCTAGCAATCAGCCCCAGCATTTT; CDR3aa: CASSFGTASNQPQHF
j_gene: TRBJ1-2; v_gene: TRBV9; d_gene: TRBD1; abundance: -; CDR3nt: TGTGCCAGCAGCGTAGGGACAGGGGGGCCCACTAACTATGGCTACACCTTC; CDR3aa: CASSVGTGGPTNYGYTF
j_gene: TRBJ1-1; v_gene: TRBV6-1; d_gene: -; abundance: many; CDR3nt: TGTGCCAGCAGTCCTCCGGCGAACACTGAAGCTTTCTTT; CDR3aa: CASSPPANTEAFF
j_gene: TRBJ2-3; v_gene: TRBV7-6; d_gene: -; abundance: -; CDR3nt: TGTGCCAGCAGCGAACAGGGAGAGGGGCAGTATTTT; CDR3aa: CASSEQGEGQYF
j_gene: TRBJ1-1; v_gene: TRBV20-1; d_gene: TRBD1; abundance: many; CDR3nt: TGCAGTGCTCGGCGGGACAGGGGTGAAGCTTTCTTT; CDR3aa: CSARRDRGEAFF
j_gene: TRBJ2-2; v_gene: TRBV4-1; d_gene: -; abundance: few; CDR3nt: TGCGCCAGCAGCCAAGATCGGGCCCAGGGCACCGGGGAGCTGTTTTTT; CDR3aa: CASSQDRAQGTGELFF
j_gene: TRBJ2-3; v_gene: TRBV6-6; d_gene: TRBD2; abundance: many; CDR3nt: TGTGCCAGCAGTTACTCGGGTAGCGGGGGGGCGAAAGATACGCAGTATTTT; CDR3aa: CASSYSGSGGAKDTQYF
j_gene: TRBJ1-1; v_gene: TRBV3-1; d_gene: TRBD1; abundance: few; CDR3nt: TGTGCCAGCTCCCCGGGACAGTTCACTGAAGCTTTCTTT; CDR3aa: CASSPGQFTEAFF
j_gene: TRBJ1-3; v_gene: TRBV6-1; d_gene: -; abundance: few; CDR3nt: TGTGCCACCGCTGCAGGGACTTCTGGAAACACCATATATTTT; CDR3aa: CATAAGTSGNTIYF
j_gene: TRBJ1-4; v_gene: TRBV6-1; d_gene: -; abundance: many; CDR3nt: TGTGCCAGCTCCCAGCTGTCCAAACTGTTTTTT; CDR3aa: CASSQLSKLFF